This T cell receptor beta chain was captured by sequencing in a study of blood T cell repertoires in COVID-19. Study-wide background: Both acute and convalescent COVID-19 samples were obtained from the United States, Italy and Spain. In each case, the material was cDNA or gDNA derived from T cells, B-cell-depleted T cells, or PBMCs.

V lost 2 bases to trimming and J lost 10 bases, with 12 bases between them. The germline V gene encodes CDR1 MNHEY and CDR2 SVGEGT. This CDR3 is 14 amino acids long. Original data processing: Scientists estimated how many nucleated cells there were by amplifying reference gene primers. The assay was immunoSEQ multiplex PCR, and TCRdb's table has in-frame clones only and misses some. That table furnishes V, J and clone size, whereas the DNA furnished D and trimming. The sample lists around 180,000 clones, roughly 76% occurring once. Patients from Seattle were sampled longitudinally, starting during active infection.

The TCR was taken from a woman aged 80 or over with COVID-19, enrolled during active disease. This sequence joins TRBV6-2 or TRBV6-3 and TRBJ1-6; D not certain. Source material: peripheral blood. The CDR3 DNA reads TGTGCCAGCAGTTACGAGTTTCGTCTATCACCCCTCCACTTT. It specifies CASSYEFRLSPLHF.